A selection of T cell receptor beta chains follows, all from one sample in a study of blood T cell repertoires in COVID-19. Measured with immunoSEQ multiplex PCR; TCRdb has only the in-frame clones, and not every one. There are about 25,000 clones in the sample; over 75% occur only once, and about three fifths lies in the top ten. Sequenced input: peripheral blood. These receptor sequences come from a woman older than 75 with acute or convalescent COVID-19. CDR3s include the opening cysteine and the closing phenylalanine or tryptophan. Each record gives: CDR3 length, J gene, V gene, clone size, D gene, CDR3 DNA, CDR3 protein. D genes are given only for firm matches. Clone sizes are given selectively: once, few, many, or a class where the clone is expanded.

16 TRBJ2-1 TRBV4-1 NA TRBD2 TGCGCCAGCAGCCAAGAGGAGCGGGGCTCCTACAATGAGCAGTTCTTC CASSQEERGSYNEQFF
11 TRBJ2-7 TRBV7-9 once NA TGTGCCAGCAGCGACAACGACGAGCAGTACTTC CASSDNDEQYF
14 TRBJ2-5 TRBV15 NA TRBD1 TGTGCCACCAGCAGAGACCGGACAGGGGAGACCCAGTACTTC CATSRDRTGETQYF
13 TRBJ2-1 TRBV12-3/TRBV12-4 NA TRBD1 TGTGCCAGCACCTGGACAGGTTTGAATGAGCAGTTCTTC CASTWTGLNEQFF
13 TRBJ1-5 TRBV9 NA NA TGTGCCAGCAGCGTAGTGGGCGATCAGCCCCAGCATTTT CASSVVGDQPQHF
16 TRBJ2-1 TRBV9 NA TRBD2 TGTGCCAGCAGCGACCTTAGCGGGGGGGCCTTGAATGAGCAGTTCTTC CASSDLSGGALNEQFF
16 TRBJ2-2 TRBV7-3 NA TRBD2 TGTGCCAGCAGCTTAGGGCTAGCGGGAAACACCGGGGAGCTGTTTTTT CASSLGLAGNTGELFF
16 TRBJ2-1 TRBV25-1 NA TRBD1 TGTGCCAGCAGTGACCCAGGACAGGGGGCCTACAATGAGCAGTTCTTC CASSDPGQGAYNEQFF
17 TRBJ1-6 TRBV27 few NA TGTGCCAGCAGTCCGCCGCCGACAGTGGGCAATAATTCACCCCTCCACTTT CASSPPPTVGNNSPLHF
16 TRBJ1-6 TRBV19 NA NA TGTGCCAGTTCGAGGGGGGGAATATCCTATAATTCACCCCTCCACTTT CASSRGGISYNSPLHF
14 TRBJ2-2 TRBV19 few NA TGTGCCAGTAGAGGTTCGGCGGGCACCGGGGAGCTGTTTTTT CASRGSAGTGELFF
16 TRBJ1-4 TRBV7-2 few NA TGTGCCAGCAGCTTAGGCCCCATTGGGTCGCGGGAAAAACTGTTTTTT CASSLGPIGSREKLFF
14 TRBJ2-3 TRBV11-3 NA NA TGTGCCAGCAGCTCGAGCCCAGACTCTCATACGCAGTATTTT CASSSSPDSHTQYF
17 TRBJ2-2 TRBV24-1 NA TRBD2 TGTGCCACCAGTGATTGGCGGGGGGGCAAAGACACCGGGGAGCTGTTTTTT CATSDWRGGKDTGELFF
12 TRBJ1-1 TRBV12-3/TRBV12-4 NA NA TGTGCCAGCAGTTGGTCAGGCACTGAAGCTTTCTTT CASSWSGTEAFF
15 TRBJ2-7 TRBV21-1 NA NA TGTGCCAGCAGCCTACGGGGCAGGGGAGACTACGAGCAGTACTTC CASSLRGRGDYEQYF
14 TRBJ1-1 TRBV11-3 NA NA TGTGCCAGCAGCTTAGCGGGGGGATACACTGAAGCTTTCTTT CASSLAGGYTEAFF
14 TRBJ2-6 TRBV6-5 NA NA TGTGCCAGCAGGCCAACTTCTGGGGCCAACGTCCTGACTTTC CASRPTSGANVLTF
13 TRBJ1-4 TRBV19 NA NA TGTGCCAGTAGTCCGCTAGGACAGGAAAAACTGTTTTTT CASSPLGQEKLFF
16 TRBJ2-1 TRBV5-1 once TRBD1 TGCGCCAGCAGCTTACCCGGGACAGGGTCGACAAATGAGCAGTTCTTC CASSLPGTGSTNEQFF
14 TRBJ1-1 TRBV5-4 NA TRBD1 TGTGCCAGCAGCTTGCAGGGGGCGAACACTGAAGCTTTCTTT CASSLQGANTEAFF
15 TRBJ1-2 TRBV9 few TRBD1 TGTGCCAGCAGCGTAGACCTGGACAGGGGGTATGGCTACACCTTC CASSVDLDRGYGYTF
16 TRBJ2-6 TRBV3-1/TRBV3-2 many NA TGTGCCAGCAGCCATACAGGGAGCTCTGGGGCCAACGTCCTGACTTTC CASSHTGSSGANVLTF
12 TRBJ2-5 TRBV5-1 NA NA TGCGCCAGCAGCTTGGACGGGGAGACCCAGTACTTC CASSLDGETQYF
13 TRBJ2-5 TRBV2 NA NA TGTGCCAGCAGTGACCCCAGACAAGAGACCCAGTACTTC CASSDPRQETQYF
14 TRBJ1-1 TRBV3-1/TRBV3-2 NA TRBD1 TGTGCCTCGACAAATTCCGGGACAGGAAAGGGGGCTTTCTTT CASTNSGTGKGAFF
15 TRBJ1-5 TRBV5-6 NA NA TGTGCCAGCAGCTTGTTGGGCGACAGCGATCAGCCCCAGCATTTT CASSLLGDSDQPQHF
13 TRBJ2-2 TRBV14 NA TRBD1 TGTGCCAGCAGCCGGGACAGGGCCGGGGAGCTGTTTTTT CASSRDRAGELFF
18 TRBJ1-1 TRBV19 NA TRBD1 TGTGCCAGTAGTATGACCTCCCCCCGGGCAGGGGGAGACACTGAAGCTTTCTTT CASSMTSPRAGGDTEAFF
15 TRBJ1-4 TRBV19 NA NA TGTGCCAGTAGTATTTCGGGGGCAACTAATGAAAAACTGTTTTTT CASSISGATNEKLFF
17 TRBJ1-5 TRBV5-8 NA NA TGTGCCAGCAGCTTGGCTCGGTTGCGGGATAGCAATCAGCCCCAGCATTTT CASSLARLRDSNQPQHF
15 TRBJ2-1 TRBV6-5 NA TRBD1 TGTGCCACCCGATTGACAGGGACCTCCTACAATGAGCAGTTCTTC CATRLTGTSYNEQFF
16 TRBJ1-4 TRBV5-8 few NA TGTGCCAGCAGCCGGGGGTTCGAGGGCCTTAATGAAAAACTGTTTTTT CASSRGFEGLNEKLFF
15 TRBJ1-2 TRBV24-1 NA TRBD1 TGTGCCACCAGTGATCCTGGGACAGGGATAGGAGGCTACACCTTC CATSDPGTGIGGYTF